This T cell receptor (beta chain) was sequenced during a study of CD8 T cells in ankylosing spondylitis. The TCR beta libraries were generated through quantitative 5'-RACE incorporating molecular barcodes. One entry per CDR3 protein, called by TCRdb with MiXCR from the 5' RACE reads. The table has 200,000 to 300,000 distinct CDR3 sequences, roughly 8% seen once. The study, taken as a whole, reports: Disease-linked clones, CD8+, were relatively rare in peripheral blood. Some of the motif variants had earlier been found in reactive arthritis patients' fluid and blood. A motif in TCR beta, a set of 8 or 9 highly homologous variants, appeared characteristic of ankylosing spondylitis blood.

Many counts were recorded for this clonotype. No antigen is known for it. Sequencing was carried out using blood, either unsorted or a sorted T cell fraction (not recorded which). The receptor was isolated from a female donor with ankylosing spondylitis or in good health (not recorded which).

CDR3 region: CASSSRVNQPQHF. The CDR3 region has the DNA TGTGCCAGCAGCTCCCGGGTCAATCAGCCCCAGCATTTT. The chain has TRBV7-2 and TRBJ1-5; D gene ambiguous. V lost 4 bases, J lost 3 bases, and 7 bases lay in between. CDR1 and CDR2 from the germline V gene are SGHTA and FQGNSA. The CDR3 is 13 residues long.